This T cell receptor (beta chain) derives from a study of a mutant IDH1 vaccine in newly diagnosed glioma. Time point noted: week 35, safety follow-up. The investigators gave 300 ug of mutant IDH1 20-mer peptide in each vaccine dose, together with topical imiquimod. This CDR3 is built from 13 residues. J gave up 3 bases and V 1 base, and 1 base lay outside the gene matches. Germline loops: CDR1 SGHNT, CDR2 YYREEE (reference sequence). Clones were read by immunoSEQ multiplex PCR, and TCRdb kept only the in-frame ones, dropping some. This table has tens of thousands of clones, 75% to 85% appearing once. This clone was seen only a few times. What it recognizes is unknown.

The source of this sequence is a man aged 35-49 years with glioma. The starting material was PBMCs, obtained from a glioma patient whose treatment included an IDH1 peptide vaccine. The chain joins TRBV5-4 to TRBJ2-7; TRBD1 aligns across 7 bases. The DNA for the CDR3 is TGTGCCAGCAGCTTGCGGGACAGCTACGAGCAGTACTTC. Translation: CASSLRDSYEQYF.